Listed below are T cell receptor beta chains from one sample, sequenced in a study of cytomegalovirus exposure and HLA in healthy donors. TCRdb keeps only in-frame clones here, not all; method: immunoSEQ multiplex PCR. The data contain some 150,000 clones, approximately 79% of them singletons. The sample was PBMCs. The receptor source for this set is a male donor in good health and CMV-seronegative. The CDR3 runs from the conserved cysteine through the conserved F or W. Each record gives: J gene, V gene, CDR3 protein.

TRBJ1-1	TRBV19	CASRLDRGRTEAFF
TRBJ1-6	TRBV15	CATSTRTGHSPLHF
TRBJ2-3	TRBV6-1	CASSLRGDTQYF
TRBJ2-1	TRBV19	CASNPAGLAGPGNEQFF
TRBJ1-5	TRBV7-2	CASSFSTGSNQPQHF
TRBJ1-1	TRBV10-3	CAISDSQGRYMNTEAFF
TRBJ1-2	TRBV13	CASSDRDGYTF
TRBJ2-7	TRBV10-2	CASSEGRGGPSSFYEQYF
TRBJ2-5	TRBV7-2	CASSLGTGQETQYF
TRBJ1-4	TRBV7-9	CASSLGTGGLFF
TRBJ2-1	TRBV2	CASRVGGRVDNEQFF
TRBJ2-7	TRBV19	CASSGGTSPIFEQYF
TRBJ2-2	TRBV5-1	CASSLGFTGNTGELFF
TRBJ2-1	TRBV7-9	CASSPGWGTGNYNEQFF
TRBJ2-5	TRBV5-1	CASSLHGQGQETQYF
TRBJ1-6	TRBV4-1	CASSQVLDRVSPLHF
TRBJ2-3	TRBV7-2	CASSSHSGVSTDTQYF
TRBJ2-7	TRBV6-1	CASREQGAGHEQYF
TRBJ2-5	TRBV7-3	CASSPRGGSIYEQYF
TRBJ1-1	TRBV5-1	CASSELTDDPNTEAFF
TRBJ2-1	TRBV27	CASSLSSGGPIGNEQFF
TRBJ2-7	TRBV14	CASSQEGTSGGASTHF
TRBJ1-6	TRBV5-1	CASSLEPGTGSPLHF
TRBJ2-6	TRBV9	CASSPKSSGANVLTF
TRBJ2-2	TRBV5-4	CASSPGTGLNTGELFF
TRBJ1-2	TRBV9	CASSVDLLGSGYTF
TRBJ2-1	TRBV11-2	CASSPVAGGYNEQFF
TRBJ2-1	TRBV9	CASSVELNYNEQFF
TRBJ1-2	TRBV7-2	CASSLGQGGGYTF
TRBJ1-1	TRBV7-2	CASSTGQGVMNTEAFF
TRBJ2-5	TRBV5-1	CASSISETQYF